Below are 27 T cell receptor beta chains sequenced from a single sample in a study of Graves' ophthalmopathy and Graves' hyperthyroidism. RNA served as the template for amplifying TCR beta CDR3 regions. After a first-round RT-PCR with HTBI primers, a second-round multiplex PCR was run. TCRdb reanalysed the multiplex PCR reads using MiXCR and keeps one entry per CDR3 protein. Of hundreds of thousands of distinct CDR3 sequences in the sample, roughly an eighth were seen once. The source material was blood. These receptors were obtained from a woman in her twenties or thirties with Graves' ophthalmopathy.

This chain links TRBV7-2 with TRBJ1-5; D call uncertain. CDR3 length: 15 residues. The germline V gene encodes CDR1 SGHTA and CDR2 FQGNSA. Trimming removed 5 bases from V and 1 base from J, with 12 bases in between. In DNA form, the CDR3 reads TGTGCCAGCAGCCTCAACCACGGAAGCAATCAGCCCCAGCATTTT. Its protein is CASSLNHGSNQPQHF.

This clonotype was seen at least ten times. A read error may produce the germline difference seen at one junction end. This chain joins TRBV27 and TRBJ2-5, with TRBD1 matching 7 bases. CDR3 length: 16 amino acids. Germline V gene lookup returns CDR1 MNHEY and CDR2 SMNVEV (reference sequence). CDR3 residues: CASSPRDRMSQEAQYF. In nucleotides, the CDR3 is TGTGCCAGCAGTCCCCGGGACAGAATGTCCCAAGAGGCCCAGTACTTC.

This clonotype was observed many times. This rearrangement joins TRBV5-6 to TRBJ1-1, with 8 bases lining up with TRBD1. CDR1 is SGHDT and CDR2 is YYEEEE in the germline V gene. J gave up 1 base and V 5 bases, and 7 bases lay outside the gene matches. The CDR3 has 15 residues. The CDR3 nucleotides read TGTGCCAGCAGTCTTGGACAGGGAACGAACACTGAAGCTTTCTTT. Protein: CASSLGQGTNTEAFF.

Details on this clonotype: One base away lies a much larger clone, so this may be a sequencing read error. This rearrangement joins TRBV20-1 to TRBJ2-5; TRBD2 agrees at 12 bases. CDR3 length equals 14 residues. Germline-derived CDR1 and CDR2 are DFQATT and SNEGSKA (reference sequence). J was trimmed by 7 bases and V by 5 bases; bases with no gene match: 8. CDR3 sequence: CSAQTSGSSVTQYF. The DNA of the CDR3 is TGCAGTGCTCAGACTAGCGGGAGTTCAGTGACCCAGTACTTC.

This clonotype was counted at least ten times. This chain joins TRBV29-1 and TRBJ2-7; a possible D gene is TRBD1 (6 bases). The CDR3 extends over 13 amino acids. Trimming pared 5 bases from V and 4 bases from J, leaving 15 bases between. Per the germline V gene, CDR1 is SQVTM and CDR2 is ANQGSEA. This CDR3 reads CSVQSGQGYEQYF. DNA of the CDR3: TGCAGCGTTCAGTCCGGTCAGGGGTACGAGCAGTACTTC.

This clonotype was seen many times. The chain combines TRBV4-1 with TRBJ1-5, with D perhaps TRBD1 (6 bases). Deletions cut 0 bases from V and 0 bases from J, with 12 bases between. Germline CDR1 MGHRA, CDR2 YSYEKL. This CDR3 comprises 17 residues. The CDR3 coding sequence is TGCGCCAGCAGCCAAGAGCGGGGGGGGCCTAGCAATCAGCCCCAGCATTTT. It specifies CASSQERGGPSNQPQHF.

V and J are TRBV4-1 and TRBJ1-1; TRBD1 aligns across 7 bases. This CDR3 is 15 amino acids long. The trim removed 4 bases at V and 5 bases at J, leaving 10 bases unmatched. Germline V lookup: CDR1 MGHRA, CDR2 YSYEKL. The DNA of the CDR3 is TGCGCCAGCAGCCCAAGGACAGGCGACGGGACTGAAGCTTTCTTT. As protein: CASSPRTGDGTEAFF.

This clonotype was found a few times. The chain has TRBV18 and TRBJ1-1; a possible D gene is TRBD1 (5 bases). V was shortened by 1 base and J by 4 bases, with 10 bases between the two germline ends. The CDR3 has 14 amino acids. Germline CDR1 is KGHSH and CDR2 is LQKENI. The CDR3 protein is CASSPRGDGTEAFF. CDR3 DNA sequence: TGTGCCAGCTCACCACGGGGGGATGGCACTGAAGCTTTCTTT.

This clonotype was observed many times. The CDR3 spells CASSLGVGQETQYF. In DNA form, the CDR3 reads TGTGCCAGCAGTTTAGGAGTGGGCCAAGAGACCCAGTACTTC. This sequence joins TRBV28 and TRBJ2-5; D ambiguous. Trimming took off 2 bases at V and 1 base at J, with 8 bases between the two ends. This CDR3 region has 14 residues. Germline CDR1 reads MDHEN; CDR2 reads SYDVKM.

In this sample, this clonotype turned up many times. The rearrangement links TRBV27 to TRBJ1-6, with D hard to call. Germline V gives CDR1 MNHEY, CDR2 SMNVEV (reference sequence). V lost 10 bases to trimming and J lost 1 base, with 11 bases between them. This CDR3 is 14 amino acids long. The CDR3 region has the DNA TGTGCCACCCACAGAGGGTCCTATAATTCACCCCTCCACTTT. It specifies CATHRGSYNSPLHF.

This clonotype has ten or more counts. The V call is TRBV12-5, the J call TRBJ1-1; 9 bases fit TRBD1. J gave up 0 bases and V 2 bases, and 16 bases lay outside the gene matches. Germline V gives CDR1 LGHNT, CDR2 FRNRAP. The length of the CDR3 is 20 residues. CDR3 amino acids: CASGLITGGADLSLNTEAFF. CDR3 DNA: TGTGCTAGTGGTTTGATCACAGGGGGCGCGGATCTCTCCCTGAACACTGAAGCTTTCTTT.

The table lists this clonotype with many counts. The chain carries TRBV7-9 and TRBJ1-1; no firm D call. Germline values: CDR1 SEHNR, CDR2 FQNEAQ (reference sequence). Trimming removed 2 bases from V and 4 bases from J, with 14 bases in between. The CDR3 totals 15 residues. CDR3 protein: CASSLRSGDVTEAFF. In nucleotides, the CDR3 is TGTGCCAGCAGCTTACGGTCTGGCGATGTCACTGAAGCTTTCTTT.

The V gene is TRBV12-3 or TRBV12-4, the J gene TRBJ2-7, with TRBD1 matching 9 bases. CDR3 length: 13 amino acids. J gave up 3 bases and V 7 bases, and 4 bases lay outside the gene matches. The CDR3 is CASKGQGIYEQYF. The CDR3 nucleotides read TGTGCCAGCAAAGGACAGGGGATCTACGAGCAGTACTTC.

This chain connects TRBV12-3 or TRBV12-4 to TRBJ1-2; possible D gene TRBD1, 5 bases. Trimming removed 5 bases from V and 7 bases from J, with 26 bases in between. This CDR3 is 17 amino acids long. The CDR3 bases are TGTGCCAGCAGTACTCCCCCTGCATTGGGGCGGGAAGGTGGCTACACCTTC. Translating gives CASSTPPALGREGGYTF.

This clonotype was recorded at least ten times. The chain carries TRBV29-1 and TRBJ2-2, with D perhaps matching TRBD2 (6 bases). CDR3 size: 12 residues. The V gene lost 7 bases and the J gene lost 3 bases, with 9 bases spanning the gap. CDR1 is SQVTM and CDR2 is ANQGSEA in the germline V gene. The chain's CDR3 is CSGGEDTGELFF. CDR3 in DNA: TGCAGCGGGGGGGAGGACACCGGGGAGCTGTTTTTT.

This clonotype came up a few times. The chain employs TRBV5-6 and TRBJ2-7; 14 nucleotides line up with TRBD2. Germline assignment: CDR1 SGHDT and CDR2 YYEEEE. V shed 4 bases and J 5 bases; nucleotides not matched to a gene: 2. This CDR3 is 14 amino acids long. CDR3 coding DNA: TGTGCCAGCAGCGGGACTAGCGGGAGTCACGAGCAGTACTTC. Its protein product is CASSGTSGSHEQYF.

In this sample, this clonotype turned up a few times. The CDR3 loop reads CASSGPGLLTYEQYF. The CDR3 DNA is TGTGCCAGCAGCGGACCGGGACTACTCACCTACGAGCAGTACTTC. V usage is TRBV5-5 and J usage is TRBJ2-7, with 7 bases matching TRBD2. The CDR3 is 15 amino acids. After removal of 4 bases from V and 2 bases from J, the junction contained 9 bases not matched to a gene. Germline assignment: CDR1 SGHKS and CDR2 YYEKEE (reference sequence).

This clonotype was seen ten or more times. This chain links TRBV6-6 with TRBJ1-1; the D gene is possibly TRBD1 (5 bases). CDR1 is MNHNY and CDR2 is SVGAGI in the germline V gene (reference sequence). The CDR3 sequence is 14 residues long. The V end was cut by 7 bases, the J end by 1 base, with 13 bases between. In DNA, the CDR3 is TGTGCCAGCAACAGAGGACACCCGAACACTGAAGCTTTCTTT. As protein: CASNRGHPNTEAFF.

The J gene is TRBJ1-3, the V gene TRBV18, with D possibly TRBD1 on 6 matching bases. Trimming left V 3 bases short and J 4 bases short, with 16 bases between. Germline CDR1 reads KGHSH; CDR2 reads LQKENI. The CDR3 totals 16 residues. The CDR3: CASSPSPGTLGNTIYF. The CDR3 DNA reads as TGTGCCAGCTCACCTTCGCCGGGGACACTAGGAAACACCATATATTTT.

This CDR3 is CASSRTGGGGEAFF. The CDR3 DNA reads as TGTGCCAGCAGCCGGACCGGGGGCGGGGGTGAAGCTTTCTTT. The rearrangement links TRBV5-6 to TRBJ1-1; the D gene is possibly TRBD1 (6 bases). The CDR3 extends over 14 amino acids. The germline CDR1 and CDR2 sequences are SGHDT and YYEEEE. Trimming removed 4 bases from V and 7 bases from J, with 17 bases in between.

This clonotype was detected many times. The rearrangement links TRBV27 to TRBJ2-7; TRBD1 agrees at 7 bases. The V gene's germline CDR1 is MNHEY and CDR2 SMNVEV (reference sequence). The length of the CDR3 is 14 residues. With V trimmed by 4 bases and J by 4 bases, 7 bases remained unmatched. The chain's CDR3 is CASSSTDRLYEQYF. The CDR3 DNA follows: TGTGCCAGCAGTTCTACGGACAGGTTGTACGAGCAGTACTTC.

At least ten counts were recorded for this clonotype. This rearrangement joins TRBV28 to TRBJ1-2; 7 bases map to TRBD1. The CDR3 loop spans 16 amino acids. The V segment lost 2 bases and the J segment 4 bases; nucleotides outside the gene matches: 10. Per germline, CDR1 MDHEN and CDR2 SYDVKM. CDR3 residues: CASSLGDRHVGYGYTF. The CDR3 DNA follows: TGTGCCAGCAGTTTAGGGGACAGACACGTCGGCTATGGCTACACCTTC.

This clonotype was counted at least ten times. This sequence joins TRBV2 and TRBJ1-3; D is undetermined. Germline CDR1 is SNHLY and CDR2 is FYNNEI. V was shortened by 5 bases and J by 2 bases, with 10 bases between the two germline ends. The CDR3 covers 14 residues. The CDR3 region has the DNA TGTGCCAGCAGTCCGGTAGGCACTGGAAACACCATATATTTT. Translating it yields CASSPVGTGNTIYF.

This clonotype was picked up a small number of times. The rearrangement uses TRBV5-1 and TRBJ2-7; 9 bases fit TRBD1. The CDR3 totals 15 residues. The V gene's germline CDR1 is SGHRS and CDR2 YFSETQ. With V trimmed by 0 bases and J by 6 bases, 7 bases remained unmatched. This CDR3 reads CASSLDDRGSREQYF. DNA for the CDR3: TGCGCCAGCAGCTTGGATGACAGGGGGTCCCGCGAGCAGTACTTC.

This chain connects TRBV4-1 to TRBJ1-5, with D unclear. Germline V gene sequence: CDR1 MGHRA, CDR2 YSYEKL. Trimming removed 2 bases from V and 2 bases from J, with 10 bases in between. The CDR3 spans 15 residues. CDR3 protein: CASSQNIGGNQPQHF. The CDR3 nucleotides are TGCGCCAGCAGCCAAAACATCGGGGGCAATCAGCCCCAGCATTTT.

On this clonotype itself: A read error may be the cause here, since a much bigger clone is one base away. Since no conserved phenylalanine or tryptophan closes the CDR3, a read error is the likely cause. The V call is TRBV7-9, the J call TRBJ2-7; 8 bases align to TRBD1. This CDR3 comprises 15 residues. CDR1 is SEHNR and CDR2 is FQNEAQ in the germline V gene (reference sequence). With 10 bases clipped from V and 2 bases from J, the junction kept 13 bases outside the gene matches. This chain's CDR3 is CATSAGTGSTYEQYL. CDR3 bases: TGTGCCACCTCAGCCGGGACAGGCTCGACCTACGAGCAGTACTTG.

This clonotype came up a few times. The junction does not match germline at one end; this may be a read error. This sequence joins TRBV5-4 and TRBJ1-1, with D unclear. The CDR3 has 15 residues. Germline CDR1 reads SGHNT; CDR2 reads YYREEE (reference sequence). In DNA, the CDR3 is TGTGCCAGCAGCCCGGCGGGCCAGCCGAACACTGAAGCTTGCTTT. This translates into CASSPAGQPNTEACF. Combining the CDR3 with reference TRBV5-4 and TRBJ1-1 gives the whole variable domain ETGVTQSPTHLIKTRGQQVTLRCSSQSGHNTVSWYQQALGQGPQFIFQYYREEENGRGNFPPRFSGLQFPNYSSELNVNALELDDSALYLCASSPAGQPNTEACFGQGTRLTVV.